This TCR beta chain was recorded in a study of T cell clonotyping in hematopoietic cell transplantation. Study-level points and caveats: Graft donor and pretransplant recipient Inverse Simpson Index values predicted broader posttransplant TCR diversity.

This CDR3 is built from 17 residues. The germline V gene has CDR1 SGHVS and CDR2 FQNEAQ. V trimming: 3 bases; J trimming: 4 bases; junction bases outside the gene matches: 10. A note on this clone: What it binds is not known.

Profiled with immunoSEQ multiplex PCR; TCRdb holds only in-frame clones, not every one. The repertoire holds about 3,800 clones, less than 85% seen once, with approximately 30% in the top ten. This chain links TRBV7-8 with TRBJ1-3; 9 bases line up with TRBD1. The sequenced sample was peripheral blood mononuclear cells, obtained 100 days after allogeneic stem cell transplant. This receptor was obtained from a male patient in his fifties who had an allogeneic stem cell transplant from an unrelated donor, so the T cells may come from the graft donor. Some clones in this sample may be carry-over from other donors' samples. The CDR3 region has the DNA TGTGCCAGCAGCTTTCAGAGTTCTGGACAGGGGGGAAACACCATATATTTT. It translates to CASSFQSSGQGGNTIYF.